This T cell receptor beta chain was identified in a study of cytomegalovirus exposure and HLA in healthy donors. Overall study results and limits: Prediction of most subjects' HLA-A and HLA-B alleles by TCR beta sequences was reportedly accurate. The productive fraction for most TCR beta V segments was about 87% or about 30% in an earlier analysis. Most TCR sequences were uncommon, yet certain public TCRs appeared in many donors. Listed as cytomegalovirus-associated were 170 or so TCR beta chains.

Germline CDR1 and CDR2: SGHTA and FQGNSA. This CDR3 has 12 residues. With 60 Vbeta and 13 Jbeta primers, the PCR was carried out. Assay used: immunoSEQ multiplex PCR; TCRdb lists only in-frame clones, some missing. The sample contains some 150,000 clones, around three quarters of which appear only once. This clone has just one count. Its antigen is still unknown. One junction end does not reproduce the germline sequence, and a read error may be involved. The same CDR3 is also encoded by other DNA sequences in this sample. What was sequenced was PBMCs. The receptor was isolated from a man between 40 and 49 years old in good health and CMV-seronegative. The chain has TRBV7-2 and TRBJ2-7, with a weak D call TRBD1 (5 bases). CDR3 region: CASSQGFYEQYF. The CDR3 coding sequence is TGCGCCAGCAGCCAGGGTTTCTACGAGCAGTACTTC.